Listed below are T cell receptor beta chains from one sample, sequenced in a study of blood T cells in healthy people across ages. From the 5' RACE reads, TCRdb called clonotypes with MiXCR, one entry per CDR3 protein. This table has some 900,000 distinct CDR3 sequences, approximately 49% appearing once. The sample taken for sequencing was blood. The source is a man under 40 in good health. The CDR3 runs from the conserved cysteine through the conserved F or W.

TRBJ2-3 TRBV15 CATSSQKTSTDTQYF
TRBJ1-3 TRBV12-3/TRBV12-4 CASSLAGTLGNTIYF
TRBJ2-4 TRBV15 CATSRDPTGPKLAKNIQYF
TRBJ1-6 TRBV28 CASSQSYNSPLHF
TRBJ1-2 TRBV28 CAINLSYGYTF
NA TRBV28 CAGTGSGTGPYEQYF
NA TRBV4-3 CASSQEVAPETQYF
TRBJ2-7 TRBV7-9 CASSPRLGGGSASKQYF
TRBJ2-7 TRBV4-3 CASSQDRGHGWDEQYF
TRBJ1-2 TRBV6-1 CASRPAHILYGYTF
TRBJ1-1 TRBV5-1 CASRRDTTPEAFF
TRBJ1-2 TRBV12-3/TRBV12-4 CASRETSSSDYGYTF
NA TRBV2 CASSEARVLSEQYF
NA TRBV7-9 CASKRTDSSYNEQYF
TRBJ1-1 TRBV4-2 CASSQDMGGVPEAFF
TRBJ2-5 TRBV4-2 CASSRAGDQETQYF
TRBJ2-7 TRBV5-1 CASSILRDEQYF
TRBJ2-1 TRBV4-1 CASSQVLGDEQFF
TRBJ2-1 TRBV6-4 CASSDGAGSYNEQFF
TRBJ2-1 TRBV9 CASSVAGGGLYNEQFF
TRBJ2-2 TRBV27 CASSPRRVATGELFF
TRBJ1-1 TRBV20-1 CSARANSPAGCQAFF
TRBJ2-7 TRBV6-5 CARSYSSTGRNEQYF
TRBJ2-3 TRBV7-2 CASSQSTSGGLPDTQYF
TRBJ2-1 TRBV4-1 CASSSRDRALYNEQFF
TRBJ2-5 TRBV7-9 CASSRDSYQETQYF
TRBJ2-6 TRBV28 CASSLFVRGSSGANVLTF
TRBJ2-7 TRBV18 CASSPYSGGPYEQYF
TRBJ1-1 TRBV7-9 CASSLDSSGDTEAFF
TRBJ1-4 TRBV5-1 CASSLRFDVGEKLFF
TRBJ2-3 TRBV12-3/TRBV12-4 CASSLLTDTEYF
NA TRBV6-2/TRBV6-3 CASRKGLREETQYF
TRBJ2-6 TRBV2 CASSESAGGANVLTF
TRBJ2-7 TRBV14 CASSRNRGFVGEQYF
TRBJ2-1 TRBV18 CASSPIRGGLNEQFF
TRBJ2-3 TRBV7-9 CASSRPGTGGGDTQYF
TRBJ2-1 TRBV3-1 CASSQDDTNYNEQFF
TRBJ2-5 TRBV27 CASTMGQGETQYF
TRBJ2-7 TRBV20-1 CSALRGYEQYF
TRBJ2-3 TRBV20-1 CSASPGGQGDTQYF
TRBJ2-7 TRBV7-2 CASGNSGASEQYF
TRBJ2-3 TRBV20-1 CSASTGLRGDTQYF
TRBJ1-6 TRBV25-1 CASRKGPAVGALHF
TRBJ2-3 TRBV6-6 CASSYSTSGTDTQYF
TRBJ1-1 TRBV12-3/TRBV12-4 CASSSPTTATNTEAFF
TRBJ2-1 TRBV6-2/TRBV6-3 CASQGGDRGYNEQFF
TRBJ1-5 TRBV6-2/TRBV6-3 CASNLPLGGVNQPQHF
TRBJ1-4 TRBV2 CASSELRDEKLFF
NA TRBV6-6 CASSYGQGATLHEQYF
TRBJ2-1 TRBV3-1 CASSPPGLAGDETQFF
TRBJ2-1 TRBV20-1 CSARGVGGAPNEQFF
TRBJ1-3 TRBV27 CASSLSIDRAGGNTIYF
TRBJ1-5 TRBV21-1 CASSKKGIGQGNQPQHF
TRBJ2-7 TRBV4-1 CASNQDFEAYEQYF
TRBJ2-7 TRBV13 CASSLDLPGQGASEQYF
TRBJ2-1 TRBV27 CASSPPPLGYNEQFF
TRBJ2-4 TRBV6-1 CASSLRQLQVGAKNIQYF
TRBJ2-1 TRBV5-1 CASSFWGRAGSSEQFF
TRBJ2-7 TRBV7-2 CASSTRGGRAGYPYEQYF
TRBJ2-7 TRBV20-1 CSLWIGTLGQYF